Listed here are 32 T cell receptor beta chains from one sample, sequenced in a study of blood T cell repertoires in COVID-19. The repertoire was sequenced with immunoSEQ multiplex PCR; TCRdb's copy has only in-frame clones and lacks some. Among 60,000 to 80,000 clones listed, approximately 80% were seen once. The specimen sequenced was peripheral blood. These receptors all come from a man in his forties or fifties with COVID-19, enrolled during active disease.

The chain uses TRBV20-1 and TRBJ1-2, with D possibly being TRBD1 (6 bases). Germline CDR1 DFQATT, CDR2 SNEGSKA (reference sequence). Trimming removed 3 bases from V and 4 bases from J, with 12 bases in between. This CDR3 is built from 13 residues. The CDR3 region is CSASQTGSYGYTF. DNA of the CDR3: TGCAGTGCTAGTCAGACAGGAAGCTATGGCTACACCTTC.

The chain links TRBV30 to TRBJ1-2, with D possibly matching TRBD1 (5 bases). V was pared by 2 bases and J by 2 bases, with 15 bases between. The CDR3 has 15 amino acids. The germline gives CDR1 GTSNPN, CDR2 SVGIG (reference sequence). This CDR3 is CAWSPTGLGNYGYTF. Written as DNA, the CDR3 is TGTGCCTGGAGTCCGACGGGACTGGGAAACTATGGCTACACCTTC.

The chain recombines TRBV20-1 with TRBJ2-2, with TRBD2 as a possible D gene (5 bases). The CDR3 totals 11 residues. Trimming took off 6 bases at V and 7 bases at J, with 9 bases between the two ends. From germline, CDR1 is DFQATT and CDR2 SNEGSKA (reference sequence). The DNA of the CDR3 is TGCAGTGCCACGAGGGACGGGGAGCTGTTTTTT. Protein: CSATRDGELFF.

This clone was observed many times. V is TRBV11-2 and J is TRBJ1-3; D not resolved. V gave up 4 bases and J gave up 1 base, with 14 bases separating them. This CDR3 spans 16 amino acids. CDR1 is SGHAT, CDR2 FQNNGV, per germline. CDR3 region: CASSSRWTSSGNTIYF. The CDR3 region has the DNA TGTGCCAGCAGCTCTCGATGGACTTCATCTGGAAACACCATATATTTT.

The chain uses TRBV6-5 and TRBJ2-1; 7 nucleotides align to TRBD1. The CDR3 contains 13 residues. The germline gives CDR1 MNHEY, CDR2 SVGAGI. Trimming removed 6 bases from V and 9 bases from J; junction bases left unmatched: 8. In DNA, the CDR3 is TGTGCCAGCAGAGATACAGGGGCAACTGAGCAGTTCTTC. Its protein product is CASRDTGATEQFF.

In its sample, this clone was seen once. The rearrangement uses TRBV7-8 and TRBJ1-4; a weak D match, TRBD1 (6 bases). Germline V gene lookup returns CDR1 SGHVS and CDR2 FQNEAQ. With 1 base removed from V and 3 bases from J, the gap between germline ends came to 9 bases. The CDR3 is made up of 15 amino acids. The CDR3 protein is CASSLVGAANEKLFF. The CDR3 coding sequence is TGTGCCAGCAGCTTAGTGGGGGCGGCTAATGAAAAACTGTTTTTT.

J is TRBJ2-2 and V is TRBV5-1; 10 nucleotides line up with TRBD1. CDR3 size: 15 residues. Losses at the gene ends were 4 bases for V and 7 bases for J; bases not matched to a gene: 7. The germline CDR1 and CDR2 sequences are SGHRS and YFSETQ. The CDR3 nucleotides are TGCGCCAGCAGCCCTGACAGGGGGCTGAGCGGGGAGCTGTTTTTT. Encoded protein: CASSPDRGLSGELFF. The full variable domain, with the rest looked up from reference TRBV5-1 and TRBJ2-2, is KAGVTQTPRYLIKTRGQQVTLSCSPISGHRSVSWYQQTPGQGLQFLFEYFSETQRNKGNFPGRFSGRQFSNSRSEMNVSTLELGDSALYLCASSPDRGLSGELFFGEGSRLTVL.

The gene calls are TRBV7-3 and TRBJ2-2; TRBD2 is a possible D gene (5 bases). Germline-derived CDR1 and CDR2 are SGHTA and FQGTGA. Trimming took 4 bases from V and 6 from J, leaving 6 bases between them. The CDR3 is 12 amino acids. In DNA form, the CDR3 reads TGTGCCAGCAGCTCGGAGGCCGGGGAGCTGTTTTTT. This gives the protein CASSSEAGELFF.

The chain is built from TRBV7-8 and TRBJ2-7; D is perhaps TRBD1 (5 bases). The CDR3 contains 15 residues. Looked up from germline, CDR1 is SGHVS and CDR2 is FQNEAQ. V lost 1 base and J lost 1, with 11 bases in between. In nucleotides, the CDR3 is TGTGCCAGCAGCTTAGAGACAGAGAGTTCCTACGAGCAGTACTTC. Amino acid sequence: CASSLETESSYEQYF.

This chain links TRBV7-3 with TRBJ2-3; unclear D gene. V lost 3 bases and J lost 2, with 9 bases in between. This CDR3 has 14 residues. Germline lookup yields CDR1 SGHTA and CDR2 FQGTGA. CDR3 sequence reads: CASSLGYITDTQYF. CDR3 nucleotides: TGTGCCAGCAGCTTGGGCTATATCACAGATACGCAGTATTTT.

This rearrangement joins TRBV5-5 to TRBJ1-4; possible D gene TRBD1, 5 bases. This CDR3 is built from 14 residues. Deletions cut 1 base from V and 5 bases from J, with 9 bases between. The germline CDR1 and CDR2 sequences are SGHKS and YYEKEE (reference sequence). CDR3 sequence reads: CASSLTGPNEKLFF. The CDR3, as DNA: TGTGCCAGCAGCTTGACAGGCCCAAATGAAAAACTGTTTTTT.

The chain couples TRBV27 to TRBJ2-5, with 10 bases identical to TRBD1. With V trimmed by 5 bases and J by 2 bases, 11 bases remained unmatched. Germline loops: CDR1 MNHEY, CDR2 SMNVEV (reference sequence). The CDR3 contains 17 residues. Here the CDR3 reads CASSPGRQGAGQETQYF. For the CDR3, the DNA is TGTGCCAGCAGTCCCGGGAGACAGGGGGCGGGTCAAGAGACCCAGTACTTC.

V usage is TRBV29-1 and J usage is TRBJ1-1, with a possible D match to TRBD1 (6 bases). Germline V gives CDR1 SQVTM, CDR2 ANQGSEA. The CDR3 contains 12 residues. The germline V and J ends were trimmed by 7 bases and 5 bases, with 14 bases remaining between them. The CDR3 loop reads CSAGGAGTEAFF. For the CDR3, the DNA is TGCAGCGCGGGGGGGGCAGGAACTGAAGCTTTCTTT.

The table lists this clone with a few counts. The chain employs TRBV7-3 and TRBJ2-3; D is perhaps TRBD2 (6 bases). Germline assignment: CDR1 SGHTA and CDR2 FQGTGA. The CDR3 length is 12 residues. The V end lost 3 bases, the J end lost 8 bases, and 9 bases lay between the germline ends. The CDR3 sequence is CASSLGGTTQYF. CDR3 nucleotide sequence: TGTGCCAGCAGCTTGGGGGGAACTACGCAGTATTTT. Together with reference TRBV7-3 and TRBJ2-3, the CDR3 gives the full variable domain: GAGVSQTPSNKVTEKGKYVELRCDPISGHTALYWYRQSLGQGPEFLIYFQGTGAADDSGLPNDRFFAVRPEGSVSTLKIQRTERGDSAVYLCASSLGGTTQYFGPGTRLTVL.

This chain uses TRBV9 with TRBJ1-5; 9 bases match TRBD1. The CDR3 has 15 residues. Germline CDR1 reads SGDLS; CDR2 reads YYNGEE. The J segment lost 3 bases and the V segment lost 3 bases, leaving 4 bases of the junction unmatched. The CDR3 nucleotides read TGTGCCAGCAGCGCCGGACAGGGGCTCAATCAGCCCCAGCATTTT. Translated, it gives CASSAGQGLNQPQHF.

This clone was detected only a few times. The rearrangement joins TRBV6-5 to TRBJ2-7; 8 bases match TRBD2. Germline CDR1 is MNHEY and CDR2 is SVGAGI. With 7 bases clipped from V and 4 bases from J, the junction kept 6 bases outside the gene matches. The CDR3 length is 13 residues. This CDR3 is CASKQRETYEQYF. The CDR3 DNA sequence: TGTGCCAGCAAGCAGCGGGAGACTTACGAGCAGTACTTC.

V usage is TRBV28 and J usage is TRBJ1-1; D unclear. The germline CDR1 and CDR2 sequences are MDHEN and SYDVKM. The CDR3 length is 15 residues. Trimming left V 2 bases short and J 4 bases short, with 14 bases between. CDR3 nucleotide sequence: TGTGCCAGCAGTTTACGAGGGTTACGGGGCACTGAAGCTTTCTTT. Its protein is CASSLRGLRGTEAFF.

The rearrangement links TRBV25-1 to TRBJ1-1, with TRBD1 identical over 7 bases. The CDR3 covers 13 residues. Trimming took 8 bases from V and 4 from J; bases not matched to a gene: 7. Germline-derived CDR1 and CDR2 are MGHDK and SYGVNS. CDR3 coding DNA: TGTGCCAGCGCGGACAGGTACGGCACTGAAGCTTTCTTT. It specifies CASADRYGTEAFF.

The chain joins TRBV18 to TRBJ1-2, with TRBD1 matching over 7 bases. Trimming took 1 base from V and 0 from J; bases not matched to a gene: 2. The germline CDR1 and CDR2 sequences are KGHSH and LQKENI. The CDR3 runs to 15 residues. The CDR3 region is CASSPQGASNYGYTF. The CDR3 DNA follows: TGTGCCAGCTCACCACAGGGGGCGTCTAACTATGGCTACACCTTC. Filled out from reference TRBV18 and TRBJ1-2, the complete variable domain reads NAGVMQNPRHLVRRRGQEARLRCSPMKGHSHVYWYRQLPEEGLKFMVYLQKENIIDESGMPKERFSAEFPKEGPSILRIQQVVRGDSAAYFCASSPQGASNYGYTFGSGTRLTVV.

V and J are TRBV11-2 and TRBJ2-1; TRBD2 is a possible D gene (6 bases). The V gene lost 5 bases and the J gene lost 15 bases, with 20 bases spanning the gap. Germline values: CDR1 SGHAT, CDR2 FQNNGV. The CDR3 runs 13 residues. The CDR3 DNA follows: TGTGCCAGCAGCCCCCAGGACTGGGGAGGAAGGTTCTTC. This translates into CASSPQDWGGRFF.

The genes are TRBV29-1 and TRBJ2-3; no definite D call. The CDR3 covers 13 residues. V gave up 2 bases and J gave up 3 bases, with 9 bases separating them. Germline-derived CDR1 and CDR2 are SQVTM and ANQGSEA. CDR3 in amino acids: CSVEPPSTDTQYF. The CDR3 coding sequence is TGCAGCGTTGAACCCCCCTCGACAGATACGCAGTATTTT.

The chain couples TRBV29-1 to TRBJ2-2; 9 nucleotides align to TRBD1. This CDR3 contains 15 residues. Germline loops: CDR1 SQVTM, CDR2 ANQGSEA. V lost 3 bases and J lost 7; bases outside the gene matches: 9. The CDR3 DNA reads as TGCAGCGTTGAGGGTGGGACAGGGAGATACGGGGAGCTGTTTTTT. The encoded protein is CSVEGGTGRYGELFF.

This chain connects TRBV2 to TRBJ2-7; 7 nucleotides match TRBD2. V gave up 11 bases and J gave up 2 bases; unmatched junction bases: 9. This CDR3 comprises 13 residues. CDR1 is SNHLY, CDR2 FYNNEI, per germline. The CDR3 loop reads CAGGRGDTYEQYF. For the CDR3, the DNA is TGTGCCGGTGGGAGGGGCGATACCTACGAGCAGTACTTC.

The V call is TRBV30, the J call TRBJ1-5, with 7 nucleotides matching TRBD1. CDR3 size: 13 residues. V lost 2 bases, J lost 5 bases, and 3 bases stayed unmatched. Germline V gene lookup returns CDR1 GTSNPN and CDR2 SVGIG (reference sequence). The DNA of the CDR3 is TGTGCCTGGAGTACACAGGGGTATCAGCCCCAGCATTTT. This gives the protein CAWSTQGYQPQHF.

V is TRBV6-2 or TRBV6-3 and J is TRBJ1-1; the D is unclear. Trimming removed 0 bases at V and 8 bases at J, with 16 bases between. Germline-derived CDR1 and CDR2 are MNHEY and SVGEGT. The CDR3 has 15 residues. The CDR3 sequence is CASSYSLTLLREAFF. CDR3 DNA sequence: TGTGCCAGCAGTTACTCTCTAACGTTATTACGGGAAGCTTTCTTT.

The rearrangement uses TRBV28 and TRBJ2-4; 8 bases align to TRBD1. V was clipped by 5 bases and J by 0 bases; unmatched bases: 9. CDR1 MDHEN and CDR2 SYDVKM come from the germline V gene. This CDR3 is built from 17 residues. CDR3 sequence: CASSTPTGGLAKNIQYF. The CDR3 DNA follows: TGTGCCAGCAGTACTCCCACAGGGGGGCTAGCCAAAAACATTCAGTACTTC.

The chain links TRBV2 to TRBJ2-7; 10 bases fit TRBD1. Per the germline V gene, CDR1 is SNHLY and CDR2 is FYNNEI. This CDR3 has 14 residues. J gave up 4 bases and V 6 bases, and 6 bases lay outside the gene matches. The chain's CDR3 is CASSRDRGIYEQYF. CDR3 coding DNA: TGTGCCAGCAGCCGGGACAGGGGCATATACGAGCAGTACTTC.

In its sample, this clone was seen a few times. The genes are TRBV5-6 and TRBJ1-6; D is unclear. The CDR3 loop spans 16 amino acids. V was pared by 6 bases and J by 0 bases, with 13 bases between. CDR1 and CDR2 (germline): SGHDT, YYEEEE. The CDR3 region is CASTLEGRSYNSPLHF. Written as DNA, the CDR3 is TGTGCCAGCACCCTCGAGGGCCGCTCCTATAATTCACCCCTCCACTTT.

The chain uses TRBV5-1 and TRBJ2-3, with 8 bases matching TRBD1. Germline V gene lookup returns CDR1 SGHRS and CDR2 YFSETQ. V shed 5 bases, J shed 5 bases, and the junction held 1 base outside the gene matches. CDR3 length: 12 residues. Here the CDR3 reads CASRGTGDTQYF. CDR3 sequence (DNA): TGCGCCAGCAGGGGGACAGGAGATACGCAGTATTTT.

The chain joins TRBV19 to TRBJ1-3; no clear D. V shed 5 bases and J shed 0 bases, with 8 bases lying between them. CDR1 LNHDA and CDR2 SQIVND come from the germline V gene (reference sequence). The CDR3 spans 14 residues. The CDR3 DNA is TGTGCCAGTAGTCGGGTGGACTCTGGAAACACCATATATTTT. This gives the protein CASSRVDSGNTIYF.

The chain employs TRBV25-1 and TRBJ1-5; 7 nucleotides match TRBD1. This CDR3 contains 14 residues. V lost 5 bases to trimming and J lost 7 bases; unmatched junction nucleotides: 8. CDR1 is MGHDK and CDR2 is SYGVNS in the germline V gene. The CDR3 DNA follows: TGTGCCAGCAGTACCCGGGACAGAGGCCAGCCCCAGCATTTT. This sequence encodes CASSTRDRGQPQHF.

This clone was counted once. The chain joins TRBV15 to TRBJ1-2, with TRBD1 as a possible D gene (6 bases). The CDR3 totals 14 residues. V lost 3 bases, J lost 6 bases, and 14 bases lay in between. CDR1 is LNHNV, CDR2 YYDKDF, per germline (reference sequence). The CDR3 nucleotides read TGTGCCACCAGCAGGGACCCGGGACACAATGGCTACACCTTC. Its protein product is CATSRDPGHNGYTF. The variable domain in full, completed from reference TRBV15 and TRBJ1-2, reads DAMVIQNPRYQVTQFGKPVTLSCSQTLNHNVMYWYQQKSSQAPKLLFHYYDKDFNNEADTPDNFQSRRPNTSFCFLDIRSPGLGDTAMYLCATSRDPGHNGYTFGSGTRLTVV.